This TCR beta chain was observed in a study of blood T cell repertoires in COVID-19 (dated by TCRdb to 2018 to 2020). Looking at the study overall: Samples covering the acute and convalescent phases of COVID-19 were provided by collaborators in the United States, Italy and Spain. The prospective study material was composed of cDNA or gDNA derived from T cells, B-cell-depleted T cells, or PBMCs. The dataset comprised deeply sampled blood TCRbeta repertoires from subjects exposed to, actively infected with, or recovered from COVID-19. The repertoires were released in a freely available public database intended as a resource for research on the immune response to SARS-CoV-2. The samples were drawn from the first 160 participants of the ongoing ImmuneRACE study and from under 1,500 subjects provided by 6 global collaborators. A de-identified subject ID, COVID-19 status, age in years and sex were almost always included in the sample metadata. Where available, HLA class I and class II types were taken from metadata supplied by the sample provider and were not determined by assay-based typing.

Overall study outcomes, separate from this receptor: Clinical and demographic metadata were provided uncurated, with the amount varying by source and participant.

In the case of this clone: The target of this receptor is not known. Qualities for individual bases were not recorded, and no much larger clone is one base off.

Reading from cysteine to phenylalanine, the CDR3 counts 13 amino acids. Only the CDR3 part of the read is kept: 39 bases, read in frame from the first base. CDR1 LNHNV and CDR2 YYDKDF were looked up in the germline V gene (reference sequence). Between the V and J ends, shortened by 3 bases and 4 bases respectively, the junction contains 8 bases. One collaborating source in Seattle enrolled patients during active infection and followed them longitudinally through the course of disease. Whole blood was collected in K2EDTA tubes by collaborating institutions according to the institutions' own protocols. For TCRbeta analysis, collaborators shipped samples in one of three forms: frozen whole blood, isolated PBMCs, or DNA extracted from either of those sample types. The immunoSEQ Assay, a bias-controlled multiplex PCR, was used to amplify TCRbeta CDR3 regions from genomic DNA. The authors processed their data as follows. The number of nucleated cells in each sample was estimated by amplification of reference gene primers within the assay. To quantify the absolute abundance of each unique TCRbeta CDR3 rearrangement, sequence reads were collapsed and filtered. For each sample, productive Simpson clonality was calculated as the square root of Simpson's diversity index over productive rearrangements. TCRdb holds this immuneACCESS table with in-frame rearrangements only. Some clones are missing; in checked studies, unresolved V genes explain under half, and the rest has no known cause. V, J and clone size were drawn from that table, and D and trimming were deduced from the DNA. Within this sample are about 280,000 clones, with 85% to 90% of them counted one time only. More than 9.5% of the sample is taken by the ten largest.

This clonotype originated in a woman aged 25 to 39 with COVID-19, enrolled during active disease. The sample comprised peripheral blood. This sequence uses TRBV15 and TRBJ2-3, with no confident D gene call. The nucleotide sequence reads as follows: TGTGCCACCAGCAGCCCTCCAGCAGATACGCAGTATTTT. Its protein is CATSSPPADTQYF.